This is a list of T cell receptor beta chains from one sample in a study of CD8 T cells in Susac syndrome. Each CDR3 protein gets one entry after TCRdb re-called the immunoSEQ multiplex PCR reads with MiXCR. The table has 330,000 or so distinct CDR3 sequences, approximately 85% seen once; the top ten hold roughly 0.22%. The sequenced material came from CD8+ T cells from PBMCs. The receptors shown here come from a human donor with multiple sclerosis. Both conserved end residues are part of each CDR3. The D gene is left open where the match is weak. The size entry is marked missing in some rows and otherwise reads once, few, many or a size class.

>.|.|TRBV30|TRBJ1-1
TGTGCCTGGACTCAGGGGATGAACACTGAAGCTTTCTTT
CAWTQGMNTEAFF
>.|.|TRBV29-1|TRBJ2-7
TGCAGCGTTGACGGGGACCGCTACGAGCAGTACTTC
CSVDGDRYEQYF
>.|.|TRBV20-1|TRBJ2-1
TGCAGTGCTCAGACACAGGTTTTAAGTGAGCAGTTCTTC
CSAQTQVLSEQFF
>.|.|TRBV4-3|TRBJ2-6
TGCGCCAGCAGCCACCAGACAGGCGCTGGGGCCAACGTCCTGACTTTC
CASSHQTGAGANVLTF
>.|.|TRBV29-1|TRBJ2-7
TGCAGCGTTGAAGATACGGATTACGAGCAGTACTTC
CSVEDTDYEQYF
>.|TRBD1|TRBV7-9|TRBJ2-1
TGTGCCAGCAGATTACAGGGGAATGAGCAGTTCTTC
CASRLQGNEQFF
>.|.|TRBV6-5|TRBJ1-2
TGTGCCAGCAGTTACTCCGCGGCAGGGGAAGGGAATGGCTACACCTTC
CASSYSAAGEGNGYTF
>.|.|TRBV27|TRBJ2-7
TGTGCCAGCAGTTTAGGTGGAGGGCCGGGCGAGCAGTACTTC
CASSLGGGPGEQYF
>.|.|TRBV30|TRBJ2-7
TGTGCCTGGATGCGGCGCGGATACTACGAGCAGTACTTC
CAWMRRGYYEQYF
>.|.|TRBV29-1|TRBJ2-2
TGCAGCGTTAGCGTATCCGGGGAGCTGTTTTTT
CSVSVSGELFF
>.|TRBD1|TRBV20-1|TRBJ1-6
TGCAGTGCTAGAGATCACACGGGACAGCCGACACTTAATTCACCCCTCCACTTT
CSARDHTGQPTLNSPLHF
>.|TRBD2|TRBV19|TRBJ2-5
TGTGCCAGTAAGGGTAGCGGGTACCAAGAGACCCAGTACTTC
CASKGSGYQETQYF
>.|TRBD1|TRBV20-1|TRBJ2-5
TGCAGTGCTAGGGGGGACAGTCTGGAGACCCAGTACTTC
CSARGDSLETQYF
>.|TRBD2|TRBV30|TRBJ2-1
TGTGCCTGGAGCCAAGAGGGAGGGCCTTTTAGTGAGCAGTTCTTC
CAWSQEGGPFSEQFF
>few|TRBD2|TRBV19|TRBJ2-1
TGTGCCAGTAGTATTGGCGGGAGCGCCTACAATGAGCAGTTCTTC
CASSIGGSAYNEQFF
>.|.|TRBV4-3|TRBJ1-1
TGCGCCAGCAGCCAAGTCAGGACGGGGAACACTGAAGCTTTCTTT
CASSQVRTGNTEAFF
>.|TRBD2|TRBV12-3/TRBV12-4|TRBJ2-5
TGTGCCAGCAGTCCCGGACTAGCGGGAGGCGCAGAGACCCAGTACTTC
CASSPGLAGGAETQYF
>.|.|TRBV28|TRBJ1-1
TGTGCCAGCAGTTTACCCCCTGGGCAGATGAACACTGAAGCTTTCTTT
CASSLPPGQMNTEAFF
>.|.|TRBV14|TRBJ2-1
TGTGCCAGCAGCCAAGATCCACCAGGGTTCTCCTACAATGAGCAGTTCTTC
CASSQDPPGFSYNEQFF
>.|.|TRBV30|TRBJ1-2
TGTGCCTGGAGTGTACTAAGGGACTGCTATGGCTACACCTTC
CAWSVLRDCYGYTF
>.|.|TRBV3-1|TRBJ2-4
TGTGCCAGCGGGGACACACTTCTAGCCAAAAACATTCAGTACTTC
CASGDTLLAKNIQYF
>.|.|TRBV25-1|TRBJ1-1
TGTGCCAGCAGGGGTTGGGGGGGGCGCGCGGACGCTGAAGCTTTCTTT
CASRGWGGRADAEAFF
>few|.|TRBV19|TRBJ2-7
TGTGCCAGTAGTGTGAGGAGTTTTTCCTACGAGCAGTACTTC
CASSVRSFSYEQYF
>.|.|TRBV14|TRBJ2-7
TGTGCCAGCAGCCAAGTCCAGGGCAATTACGAGCAGTACTTC
CASSQVQGNYEQYF
>once|TRBD2|TRBV3-1|TRBJ2-4
TGTGCCAGCAGCGACGGACTAGCGGGATTTGACATTCAGTACTTC
CASSDGLAGFDIQYF
>once|TRBD2|TRBV25-1|TRBJ2-5
TGTGCCACCTCCGGGACTAGCGGTGAAGAGACCCAGTACTTC
CATSGTSGEETQYF
>few|.|TRBV9|TRBJ2-7
TGTGCCAGCAGCGTAGGAGTGGCGGTGAGGACCTACGAGCAGTACTTC
CASSVGVAVRTYEQYF
>.|.|TRBV7-8|TRBJ2-7
TGTGCCAGCAGCCCAAACAGGGGAGGCCACGAGCAGTACTTC
CASSPNRGGHEQYF
>.|.|TRBV21-1|TRBJ1-1
TGTGCCAGCAATCTTCAGGCCCGGGGCACTGAAGCTTTCTTT
CASNLQARGTEAFF
>.|.|TRBV4-3|TRBJ2-1
TGCGCCAGCAGCCAAGATTCCGTTGAGCAGTTCTTC
CASSQDSVEQFF
>.|TRBD2|TRBV19|TRBJ2-1
TGTGCCAGTAGTATCTTGACTAGCGGGAGACGAGGCAATGAGCAGTTCTTC
CASSILTSGRRGNEQFF
>.|.|TRBV5-1|TRBJ2-5
TGCGCCAGCAGCTTCTGGGACACATACCAAGAGACCCAGTACTTC
CASSFWDTYQETQYF
>.|TRBD1|TRBV7-6|TRBJ2-7
TGTGCCAGCAGCACGCCCGAGACAGGGTTGGGACCCTACGAGCAGTACTTC
CASSTPETGLGPYEQYF
>.|TRBD2|TRBV7-3|TRBJ2-3
TGTGCCAGCAGCGATGGGACTAGCTTTAAAGATACGCAGTATTTT
CASSDGTSFKDTQYF
>.|.|TRBV6-5|TRBJ2-3
TGTGCCAGCAGTTCACAATCAGGGCTCCACACAGATACGCAGTATTTT
CASSSQSGLHTDTQYF
>.|.|TRBV20-1|TRBJ2-7
TGCAGTGCTAGCGACAAGTATTCCTACGAGCAGTACTTC
CSASDKYSYEQYF
>.|.|TRBV7-3|TRBJ2-1
TGTGCCAGCAGCTTAATGCTTGGGGAGAGGAATGAGCAGTTCTTC
CASSLMLGERNEQFF
>.|.|TRBV27|TRBJ2-6
TGTGCCAGCAGTTTATGGAGCGGAACGAACTCTGGGGCCAACGTCCTGACTTTC
CASSLWSGTNSGANVLTF
>once|.|TRBV4-3|TRBJ1-2
TGCGCCAGCAGCCCCAAGGCGGGGTTGAACTATGGCTACACCTTC
CASSPKAGLNYGYTF
>.|.|TRBV5-6|TRBJ2-7
TGTGCCAGCAGTTCTACCCCCTCGGGAGTTTACGGCCCGTACTTC
CASSSTPSGVYGPYF
>few|TRBD2|TRBV5-1|TRBJ2-3
TGCGCCAGCAGCTTGGCGGCGGCGGGAGTGAGTACAGATACGCAGTATTTT
CASSLAAAGVSTDTQYF
>few|TRBD2|TRBV4-1|TRBJ2-5
TGCGCCAGCAGCCCAAACCCCTGGGACGGGGAGGGCTCAGAGACCCAGTACTTC
CASSPNPWDGEGSETQYF
>.|.|TRBV28|TRBJ2-7
TGTGCCAGCAGCGACACGGTACTAGACAGTAAGGGTCACGAGCAGTACTTC
CASSDTVLDSKGHEQYF
>.|.|TRBV7-9|TRBJ2-7
TGTGCCAGCAGCGTCAGAGGAGGGAACGAGCAGTACTTC
CASSVRGGNEQYF
>.|TRBD2|TRBV6-6|TRBJ2-5
TGTGCCAGCAGTTACTTTAGCGGGAGTTGGCAAGAGACCCAGTACTTC
CASSYFSGSWQETQYF
>.|.|TRBV7-8|TRBJ2-5
TGTGCCAGCAGCCCCTGGGGGGGGCGGGATGGAGAGACCCAGTACTTC
CASSPWGGRDGETQYF
>once|TRBD2|TRBV12-3/TRBV12-4|TRBJ2-5
TGTGCCAGCAGCGGACTAGTGGGACAAGAGACCCAGTACTTC
CASSGLVGQETQYF
>.|TRBD2|TRBV29-1|TRBJ2-1
TGCAGCGTCGCGGGACTAGCGGGACACAGGGCCTCCTACAATGAGCAGTTCTTC
CSVAGLAGHRASYNEQFF
>.|.|TRBV6-7|TRBJ1-5
TGTTCGCAATACAGAGGCAATCAGCCCCAGCATTTT
CSQYRGNQPQHF
>.|TRBD2|TRBV27|TRBJ2-1
TGTGCCAGCAGTTTTCTAGCGGGAGGGGGGGAGCAGTTCTTC
CASSFLAGGGEQFF
>.|.|TRBV20-1|TRBJ2-7
TGCAGTGCCGATCCCCGGACAGTTTGGAAGCAGTACTTC
CSADPRTVWKQYF
>few|TRBD1|TRBV6-1|TRBJ1-5
TGTGCCAGCATTCGACAGGGGGGGGCTTATAGCAATCAGCCCCAGCATTTT
CASIRQGGAYSNQPQHF